Following are 20 T cell receptor beta chains from one sample sequenced in a study of T cells after yellow fever vaccination. In TCRdb, the 5' RACE reads were re-called with MiXCR into one record per CDR3 protein. This table holds under 200,000 distinct CDR3 sequences, approximately 6.7% found once. This sample comprised CD4+ T cells sorted from PBMCs, obtained about 5 days after the first yellow fever vaccination. These receptors were taken from a man aged 18-30 years who received the YFV17D yellow fever vaccine.

At least ten counts were recorded for this clonotype. This rearrangement joins TRBV5-5 to TRBJ2-7; D is undetermined. The germline V gene has CDR1 SGHKS and CDR2 YYEKEE (reference sequence). Trimming removed 3 bases from V and 3 bases from J, with 4 bases in between. CDR3 length: 11 residues. CDR3 bases: TGTGCCAGCAGCTCCGACTACGAGCAGTACTTC. Translation: CASSSDYEQYF.

This clonotype showed up many times. The gene calls are TRBV5-5 and TRBJ1-3; D unclear. V lost 2 bases, J lost 7 bases, and 7 bases lay in between. Germline V gene lookup returns CDR1 SGHKS and CDR2 YYEKEE (reference sequence). This CDR3 spans 12 amino acids. The CDR3 region has the DNA TGTGCCAGCAGCTTAGTTCGGAACACCATATATTTT. Amino acids: CASSLVRNTIYF.

This clonotype was recorded only once. This clone may be a read error of a much larger clone one base away. The chain has TRBV24-1 and TRBJ2-5, with 8 bases fitting TRBD1. CDR3 length equals 15 residues. Germline V lookup: CDR1 KGHDR, CDR2 SFDVKD. Trimming removed 4 bases from V and 5 bases from J; junction bases left unmatched: 8. The CDR3 sequence: CATSDRQGMAETQYF. The CDR3 nucleotides read TGTGCCACCAGTGACAGACAGGGGATGGCGGAGACCCAGTACTTC.

This clonotype was seen more than once but under ten times. The J gene is TRBJ1-2, the V gene TRBV9; D is undetermined. Germline V gene lookup returns CDR1 SGDLS and CDR2 YYNGEE. This CDR3 is 13 amino acids long. With 4 bases removed from V and 1 base from J, the gap between germline ends came to 8 bases. CDR3 nucleotides: TGTGCCAGCAGCCCCGGGTATAACTATGGCTACACCTTC. This sequence encodes CASSPGYNYGYTF.

This clonotype was seen at least ten times. The V call is TRBV7-2, the J call TRBJ1-5; D is uncertain. V was trimmed by 3 bases and J by 4 bases, leaving 7 bases between them. CDR3 size: 13 residues. In germline, CDR1 is SGHTA, CDR2 FQGNSA. In DNA, the CDR3 is TGTGCCAGCAGCTTGGACCGGAATCAGCCCCAGCATTTT. Encoded protein: CASSLDRNQPQHF.

The rearrangement links TRBV7-2 to TRBJ2-1; a possible D gene is TRBD2 (7 bases). Germline lookup yields CDR1 SGHTA and CDR2 FQGNSA. Trimming took off 6 bases at V and 7 bases at J, with 16 bases between the two ends. The CDR3 sequence is 14 residues long. This CDR3 reads CASRLGGARNEQFF. CDR3 nucleotide sequence: TGTGCCAGCAGGTTGGGGGGGGCGCGAAATGAGCAGTTCTTC.

The table lists this clonotype with many counts. The chain carries TRBV20-1 and TRBJ2-3; 9 bases match TRBD2. Germline V gene sequence: CDR1 DFQATT, CDR2 SNEGSKA (reference sequence). The CDR3 spans 14 residues. The V and J ends lost 6 bases and 8 bases, in that order; junction bases with no gene match: 12. The CDR3 coding sequence is TGCAGTGCCTCCCGGGGACTAGCTTCTGTTACGCAGTATTTT. Amino acid sequence: CSASRGLASVTQYF.

This clonotype was seen at least ten times. This sequence joins TRBV11-2 and TRBJ2-2; 11 bases map to TRBD1. Germline trimming cut 5 bases from V and 4 bases from J; bases unmatched to any gene: 9. There are 17 residues in the CDR3. CDR1 SGHAT and CDR2 FQNNGV come from the germline V gene. In nucleotides, the CDR3 is TGTGCCAGCAGCGCGGACAGGGGGCTACTCATCACCGGGGAGCTGTTTTTT. Translation gives CASSADRGLLITGELFF.

V is TRBV11-2 and J is TRBJ2-7, with D possibly TRBD1 on 6 matching bases. This CDR3 is 16 amino acids long. Per germline, CDR1 SGHAT and CDR2 FQNNGV. V lost 1 base and J 6 bases, leaving 19 bases between the germline ends. Written as DNA, the CDR3 is TGTGCCAGCAGCTTAGGGCCGATTACCACCAGGGGCGAGCAGTACTTC. It codes for CASSLGPITTRGEQYF.

The V and J genes are TRBV7-8 and TRBJ2-3, with D possibly matching TRBD2 (6 bases). V was shortened by 6 bases and J by 2 bases, with 15 bases between the two germline ends. Germline V gene lookup returns CDR1 SGHVS and CDR2 FQNEAQ. The CDR3 totals 15 residues. As DNA, the CDR3 is TGTGCCAGCAGTTTTGAGCGGGTCTCCACAGATACGCAGTATTTT. It translates to CASSFERVSTDTQYF. Using reference TRBV7-8 and TRBJ2-3 for the parts outside the CDR3, the full variable domain is GAGVSQSPRYKVAKRGQDVALRCDPISGHVSLFWYQQALGQGPEFLTYFQNEAQLDKSGLPSDRFFAERPEGSVSTLKIQRTQQEDSAVYLCASSFERVSTDTQYFGPGTRLTVL.

This chain joins TRBV20-1 and TRBJ2-1; either TRBD1 or TRBD2 may fit D (6 bases each). The CDR3 consists of 13 residues. Germline V gene lookup returns CDR1 DFQATT and CDR2 SNEGSKA (reference sequence). V lost 3 bases and J lost 7, with 13 bases in between. DNA for the CDR3: TGCAGTGCTAGGAATGGGGGGCGGAATGAGCAGTTCTTC. It specifies CSARNGGRNEQFF.

The chain is built from TRBV6-2 or TRBV6-3 and TRBJ2-5; D might be TRBD1 or TRBD2, each matching 5 bases. CDR1 is MNHEY, CDR2 SVGEGT, per germline. Trimming removed 5 bases at V and 2 bases at J, with 12 bases between. The CDR3 sequence is 14 residues long. The CDR3 here is CASSNRDPQETQYF. The DNA for the CDR3 is TGTGCCAGCAGTAACCGGGACCCACAAGAGACCCAGTACTTC.

The J gene is TRBJ2-2, the V gene TRBV13; D gene uncertain. CDR3 length: 15 residues. Germline CDR1 is PRHDT and CDR2 is FYEKMQ (reference sequence). Trimming removed 1 base from V and 1 base from J, with 7 bases in between. The CDR3 nucleotides read TGTGCCAGCAGCTTAGTGGGTCGGAACACCGGGGAGCTGTTTTTT. Amino acid sequence: CASSLVGRNTGELFF.

Points on this clonotype: At one end the junction does not follow the germline gene, possibly because of a read error. The chain joins TRBV5-8 to TRBJ1-2; D is perhaps TRBD1 (6 bases). The V gene's germline CDR1 is SGHTS and CDR2 YDEGEE. The CDR3 sequence is 14 residues long. CDR3 sequence: CAISFWTAPYGYTF. The CDR3 nucleotides read TGTGCCATCAGCTTCTGGACAGCTCCCTATGGCTACACCTTC.

This rearrangement joins TRBV7-2 to TRBJ2-1, with 12 bases identical to TRBD2. V shed 2 bases, J shed 6 bases, and the junction held 5 bases outside the gene matches. The CDR3 loop spans 16 amino acids. Germline V gene sequence: CDR1 SGHTA, CDR2 FQGNSA. The CDR3 reads CASSLPGLAGRNEQFF. The CDR3 nucleotides read TGTGCCAGCAGCTTACCAGGACTAGCGGGACGCAATGAGCAGTTCTTC.

V gene TRBV25-1 combines with J gene TRBJ2-4; no reliable D call. The CDR3 is made up of 13 amino acids. V lost 3 bases, J lost 9 bases, and 12 bases lay in between. The V gene's germline CDR1 is MGHDK and CDR2 SYGVNS. Here the CDR3 reads CASSDHLLGIQYF. DNA of the CDR3: TGTGCCAGCAGTGATCATCTATTGGGCATTCAGTACTTC.

This clonotype was recorded a few times. The J gene is TRBJ1-1, the V gene TRBV12-3 or TRBV12-4; unclear D gene. The CDR3 consists of 16 residues. The germline V and J ends were trimmed by 2 bases and 2 bases, with 15 bases remaining between them. The DNA for the CDR3 is TGTGCCAGCAGTTTATTTTGGGGAGTCAGCAACACTGAAGCTTTCTTT. Amino acid sequence: CASSLFWGVSNTEAFF.

This clonotype was counted many times. The rearrangement links TRBV6-5 to TRBJ2-4, with 11 bases matching TRBD1. Germline V gene sequence: CDR1 MNHEY, CDR2 SVGAGI. The CDR3 loop spans 15 amino acids. The ends lost 1 base at V and 7 bases at J; junction bases unmatched: 3. CDR3 in DNA: TGTGCCAGCAGTTACTGGGGGACAGGGGGGAACATTCAGTACTTC. Translating gives CASSYWGTGGNIQYF.

The chain employs TRBV9 and TRBJ2-1; 8 positions agree with TRBD1. Germline-derived CDR1 and CDR2 are SGDLS and YYNGEE. V was pared by 4 bases and J by 1 base, with 7 bases of the junction left unmatched. The CDR3 runs 16 residues. CDR3 residues: CASSPWTGPSYNEQFF. CDR3 DNA: TGTGCCAGCAGCCCCTGGACAGGGCCTTCCTACAATGAGCAGTTCTTC.

The V gene is TRBV7-3, the J gene TRBJ2-2; 12 bases line up with TRBD2. CDR1 is SGHTA, CDR2 FQGTGA, per germline. Germline trimming cut 5 bases from V and 4 bases from J; bases unmatched to any gene: 5. The CDR3 has 16 amino acids. The CDR3 loop reads CASSPGTSGRTGELFF. CDR3 in DNA: TGTGCCAGCAGCCCGGGGACTAGCGGGCGCACCGGGGAGCTGTTTTTT. The variable domain in full, with the rest retrieved from reference TRBV7-3 and TRBJ2-2, is GAGVSQTPSNKVTEKGKYVELRCDPISGHTALYWYRQSLGQGPEFLIYFQGTGAADDSGLPNDRFFAVRPEGSVSTLKIQRTERGDSAVYLCASSPGTSGRTGELFFGEGSRLTVL.